Listed here is a single T cell receptor (beta chain). Its antigen is currently unknown. Assay: immunoSEQ multiplex PCR; the TCRdb copy retains only in-frame clones and omits some. This table has just under 7,500 clones, around four fifths appearing once. The CDR3 totals 11 residues. Germline V gene data show CDR1 as MDHEN and CDR2 as SYDVKM. The V end lost 3 bases, the J end lost 4 bases, and 1 base lay between the germline ends. The data derive from a study of PD-1 blockade in classical Hodgkin lymphoma. Study conclusions and caveats: Complete responders' diversity at baseline resembled that of newly diagnosed patients. Patients who began taking nivolumab under 1 year after ASCT were left out. Compared with baseline, CD4+ but not CD8+ TCR diversity had risen significantly by C4D1.

Regarding time point: cycle 4 day 1 (C4D1), after 5 to 7 weeks of nivolumab. Exposure to brentuximab vedotin varied, and each patient had relapsed following autologous stem cell transplantation. Best responses included complete response and partial response; otherwise, the best response was progressive disease. The material was peripheral blood mononuclear cells (PBMCs), obtained before the fourth cycle of nivolumab. The chain recombines TRBV28 with TRBJ2-1; the D is unclear. This sequence was found in a human donor with classical Hodgkin lymphoma. The CDR3 reads CASSFYNEQFF. The DNA of the CDR3 is TGTGCCAGCAGTTTTTACAATGAGCAGTTCTTC.